This T cell receptor (beta chain) was retrieved from a study of T cells after posttransplantation cyclophosphamide. Study-level results: Later post-transplant blood repertoires were often dominated by donor CD8+ memory clones.

TCRdb's table, derived via immunoSEQ multiplex PCR, lists solely in-frame clones and lacks some. Of about 32,000 clones detected, 91% appear once; the ten largest clones hold around 0.1%. Cells defined as naive were viable CD3+CD4+ or CD3+CD8+ and CCR7+CD45RA+CD45RO-CD95-CD27+CD28+. In the case of this clone: Its antigen is as yet unknown.

Germline V lookup: CDR1 LNHNV, CDR2 YYDKDF (reference sequence). V shed 1 base, J shed 1 base, and the junction held 7 bases outside the gene matches. This CDR3 contains 17 residues. Sequencing was performed on naive CD4+ T cells sorted from blood. The sequence was obtained from a man in his thirties or forties in good health and a related stem cell transplant donor. The rearrangement links TRBV15 to TRBJ2-5, with 9 nucleotides matching TRBD1. CDR3 loop: CATSRAPPGQGQETQYF. CDR3 nucleotide sequence: TGTGCCACCAGCAGAGCTCCCCCGGGACAGGGCCAAGAGACCCAGTACTTC.